This T cell receptor beta chain was profiled in a study of cytomegalovirus exposure and HLA in healthy donors. The CDR3 sequence is 13 residues long. The V end lost 4 bases, the J end lost 8 bases, and 17 bases lay between the germline ends. Looked up from germline, CDR1 is GTSNPN and CDR2 is SVGIG (reference sequence). Comments on this clone: Its antigen is still unknown.

Findings and caveats of the study: Researchers reported in a later analysis that common viral pathogens appeared linked to several top clusters.

Both 60 Vbeta primers and 13 Jbeta primers went into the PCR. The assay was immunoSEQ multiplex PCR, and TCRdb's table has in-frame clones only and misses some. Of about 190,000 clones in the sample, more than 70% were seen once. The chain recombines TRBV30 with TRBJ1-2, with D tentatively TRBD1 (6 bases). This TCR was sampled from a boy aged 5-17 years in good health and CMV-seronegative. Specimen: PBMCs. The CDR3 bases are TGTGCCTGGAATCCGGACAGCATCCGGGGCTACACCTTC. It yields the protein CAWNPDSIRGYTF.